The source of this T cell receptor beta chain is a study of T cell responses to AZD1222 COVID-19 vaccine. Study-wide results and limits: White British ancestry dominated among donors, who included more females, and clonal diversity was possibly underestimated. Among spike-specific TCRs, nearly half reportedly target unmutated variant regions.

CDR1 and CDR2 (germline): SGHRS, YFSETQ. The CDR3 has 15 residues. The V and J ends lost 0 bases and 5 bases respectively, with 12 bases between them. The repertoire was sequenced with immunoSEQ multiplex PCR; TCRdb's copy has only in-frame clones and lacks some. The table has under 45,000 clones, around 90% seen once; the top ten hold 26%. As to this clone: Antigen specificity is unknown.

This chain uses TRBV5-1 with TRBJ2-1; TRBD1 or TRBD2 may be the D gene (5 bases each). This receptor was taken from an adult who received the MenACWY meningococcal vaccine as a control. Sequenced material: peripheral blood, taken 28 days after the second dose of the MenACWY control vaccine. The CDR3 nucleotides read TGCGCCAGCAGCTTGGTTCCGGGGACGCACAATGAGCAGTTCTTC. It specifies CASSLVPGTHNEQFF. The variable domain in full, with the rest retrieved from reference TRBV5-1 and TRBJ2-1, is KAGVTQTPRYLIKTRGQQVTLSCSPISGHRSVSWYQQTPGQGLQFLFEYFSETQRNKGNFPGRFSGRQFSNSRSEMNVSTLELGDSALYLCASSLVPGTHNEQFFGPGTRLTVL.